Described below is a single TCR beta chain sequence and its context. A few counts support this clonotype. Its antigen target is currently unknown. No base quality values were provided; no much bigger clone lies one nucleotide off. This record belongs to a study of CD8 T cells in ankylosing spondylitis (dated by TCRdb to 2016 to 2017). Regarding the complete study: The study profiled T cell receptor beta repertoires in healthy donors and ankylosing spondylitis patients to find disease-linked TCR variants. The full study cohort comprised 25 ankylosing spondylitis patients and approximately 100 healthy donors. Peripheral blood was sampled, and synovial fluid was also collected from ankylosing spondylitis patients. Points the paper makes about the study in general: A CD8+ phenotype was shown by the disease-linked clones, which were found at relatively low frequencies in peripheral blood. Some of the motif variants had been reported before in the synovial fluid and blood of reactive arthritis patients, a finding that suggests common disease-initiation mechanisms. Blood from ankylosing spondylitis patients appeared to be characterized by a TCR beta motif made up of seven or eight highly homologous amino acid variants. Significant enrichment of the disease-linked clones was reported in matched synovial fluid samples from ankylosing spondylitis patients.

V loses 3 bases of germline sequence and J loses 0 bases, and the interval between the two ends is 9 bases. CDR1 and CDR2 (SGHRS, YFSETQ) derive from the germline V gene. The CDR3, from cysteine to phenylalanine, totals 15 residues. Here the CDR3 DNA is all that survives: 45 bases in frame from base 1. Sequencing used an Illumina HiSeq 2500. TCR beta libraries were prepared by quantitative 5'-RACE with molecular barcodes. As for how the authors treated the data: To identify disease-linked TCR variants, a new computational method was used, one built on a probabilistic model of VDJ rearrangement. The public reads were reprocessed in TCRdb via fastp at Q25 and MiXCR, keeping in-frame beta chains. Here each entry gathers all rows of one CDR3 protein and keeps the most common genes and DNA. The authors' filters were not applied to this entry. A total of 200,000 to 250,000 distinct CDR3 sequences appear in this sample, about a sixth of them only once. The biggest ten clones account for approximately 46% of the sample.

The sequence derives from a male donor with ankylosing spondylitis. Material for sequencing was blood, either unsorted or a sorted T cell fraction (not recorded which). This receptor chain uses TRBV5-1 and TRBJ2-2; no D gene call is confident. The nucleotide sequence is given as TGCGCCAGCAGCTCAAAGGTGGCGAACACCGGGGAGCTGTTTTTT. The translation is CASSSKVANTGELFF.